One sample yielded the 26 T cell receptor beta chains listed below, sequenced in a study of PD-L1 blockade in urothelial cancer. Clones were read by immunoSEQ multiplex PCR, and TCRdb kept only the in-frame ones, dropping some. The table shows roughly 87,000 clones, with roughly 87% occurring only once. The material was PBMCs, obtained around atezolizumab (anti-PD-L1) treatment. The receptor set was obtained from a woman between 70 and 85 years old with urothelial cancer.

The chain links TRBV6-1 to TRBJ2-7; D call uncertain. The ends were cut back, 0 bases at V and 9 bases at J, with 9 bases in the middle. Germline V gene sequence: CDR1 MNHNS, CDR2 SASEGT. The CDR3 contains 12 residues. The CDR3 loop is CASSEAKQAQYF. The CDR3 DNA follows: TGTGCCAGCAGTGAAGCGAAGCAGGCGCAGTACTTC.

V usage is TRBV6-1 and J usage is TRBJ2-4, with 9 bases that match TRBD1. The CDR3 is made up of 17 amino acids. Trimming removed 2 bases from V and 3 bases from J; junction bases left unmatched: 8. Germline values: CDR1 MNHNS, CDR2 SASEGT. The CDR3 nucleotides read TGTGCCAGCAGTGAATGGGGACAGGGAAGTGTCAAAAACATTCAGTACTTC. Translated: CASSEWGQGSVKNIQYF.

The rearrangement uses TRBV7-8 and TRBJ1-1; D gene unclear. Germline CDR1 and CDR2: SGHVS and FQNEAQ. Trimming stripped 1 base from V and 0 bases from J, with 9 bases between. There are 15 residues in the CDR3. DNA for the CDR3: TGTGCCAGCAGCTTAGGACGGAGCATGAACACTGAAGCTTTCTTT. It translates to CASSLGRSMNTEAFF.

This clone occurred once. The rearrangement links TRBV2 to TRBJ2-4; a weak D match, TRBD1 (6 bases). V lost 1 base and J 1 base, leaving 8 bases between the germline ends. The length of the CDR3 is 15 residues. Germline assignment: CDR1 SNHLY and CDR2 FYNNEI. For the CDR3, the DNA is TGTGCCAGCAGTGAAGAGCAGGGGGCCAAAAACATTCAGTACTTC. Amino acid sequence: CASSEEQGAKNIQYF.

The chain employs TRBV6-5 and TRBJ2-2; D may be TRBD2 (6 bases). Germline V gene data show CDR1 as MNHEY and CDR2 as SVGAGI. Trimming removed 5 bases at V and 13 bases at J, with 14 bases between. This CDR3 has 12 residues. The CDR3 region has the DNA TGTGCCAGCAGTAACCTTAGCGGCGGGCTGTTTTTT. This encodes CASSNLSGGLFF.

The J gene is TRBJ2-3, the V gene TRBV15, with TRBD2 as a possible D gene (5 bases). V shed 0 bases and J shed 3 bases, with 10 bases lying between them. Per germline, CDR1 LNHNV and CDR2 YYDKDF (reference sequence). The CDR3 is 15 residues long. The CDR3 is CATSRDAGSTDTQYF. The CDR3 DNA reads TGTGCCACCAGCAGAGATGCGGGTTCGACAGATACGCAGTATTTT. Looking up the rest from reference TRBV15 and TRBJ2-3 gives the full variable domain: DAMVIQNPRYQVTQFGKPVTLSCSQTLNHNVMYWYQQKSSQAPKLLFHYYDKDFNNEADTPDNFQSRRPNTSFCFLDIRSPGLGDTAMYLCATSRDAGSTDTQYFGPGTRLTVL.

This clone was recorded once. V usage is TRBV4-3 and J usage is TRBJ1-1; D gene uncertain. The V end lost 0 bases, the J end lost 1 base, and 6 bases lay between the germline ends. The CDR3 has 14 residues. In germline, CDR1 is LGHNA, CDR2 YSLEER. CDR3 bases: TGCGCCAGCAGCCAAGATTCCAAGAACACTGAAGCTTTCTTT. Translating it yields CASSQDSKNTEAFF.

The chain employs TRBV10-3 and TRBJ2-3; 9 nucleotides match TRBD1. V shed 3 bases and J 6 bases; nucleotides not matched to a gene: 7. Per the germline V gene, CDR1 is ENHRY and CDR2 is SYGVKD. This CDR3 spans 15 amino acids. The CDR3 DNA reads TGTGCCATCAGTGATCCCCGGGACAGGGCTGATACGCAGTATTTT. Amino acids: CAISDPRDRADTQYF.

This clone was seen many times. This chain connects TRBV7-6 to TRBJ2-1, with TRBD2 matching 8 bases. V was pared by 5 bases and J by 6 bases, with 6 bases of the junction left unmatched. Germline V gives CDR1 SGHVS, CDR2 FNYEAQ. The CDR3 totals 14 residues. CDR3 protein: CASSPGGASNEQFF. CDR3 DNA: TGTGCCAGCAGCCCCGGGGGGGCTAGCAATGAGCAGTTCTTC. The full variable domain, with the rest looked up from reference TRBV7-6 and TRBJ2-1, is GAGVSQSPRYKVTKRGQDVALRCDPISGHVSLYWYRQALGQGPEFLTYFNYEAQQDKSGLPNDRFSAERPEGSISTLTIQRTEQRDSAMYRCASSPGGASNEQFFGPGTRLTVL.

This clone was observed a single time. V usage is TRBV7-9 and J usage is TRBJ2-5; D may be TRBD2 (5 bases). The V and J ends lost 6 bases and 1 base respectively, with 15 bases between them. There are 15 residues in the CDR3. CDR1 SEHNR and CDR2 FQNEAQ come from the germline V gene (reference sequence). CDR3 region: CASSQTSLGQETQYF. For the CDR3, the DNA is TGTGCCAGCAGTCAAACATCACTAGGCCAAGAGACCCAGTACTTC.

The CDR3 nucleotides are TGTGCCAGCGGGGACAGGACCTACAATGAGCAGTTCTTC. It codes for CASGDRTYNEQFF. This rearrangement joins TRBV19 to TRBJ2-1; 8 positions match TRBD1. V was clipped by 9 bases and J by 2 bases; unmatched bases: 3. The CDR3 sequence is 13 residues long. Per the germline V gene, CDR1 is LNHDA and CDR2 is SQIVND (reference sequence).

This rearrangement joins TRBV7-6 to TRBJ2-4; D might be TRBD2 (7 bases). V lost 1 base and J lost 5, with 21 bases in between. CDR1 is SGHVS, CDR2 FNYEAQ, per germline. This CDR3 spans 18 amino acids. The CDR3 DNA reads as TGTGCCAGCAGCTTAGGGACAGCGCGGGGGAGTAAGGAAAACATTCAGTACTTC. Its protein is CASSLGTARGSKENIQYF.

The CDR3 DNA sequence: TGTGCCTGGGGACAGGGTTACGAGCAGTACTTC. Translation gives CAWGQGYEQYF. The chain joins TRBV30 to TRBJ2-7; 8 bases fit TRBD1. The CDR3 sequence is 11 residues long. V lost 5 bases, J lost 4 bases, and 1 base stayed unmatched. The germline gives CDR1 GTSNPN, CDR2 SVGIG (reference sequence).

The gene calls are TRBV5-1 and TRBJ2-5; weak D call: TRBD2 (6 bases). This CDR3 contains 16 residues. The germline V gene has CDR1 SGHRS and CDR2 YFSETQ. V dropped 3 bases and J dropped 3 bases, with 18 bases sitting between them. DNA of the CDR3: TGCGCCAGCAGCTGGACCGGGACTGGCCCTAAAGAGACCCAGTACTTC. Its translation: CASSWTGTGPKETQYF.

This chain connects TRBV18 to TRBJ1-1; 9 nucleotides align to TRBD1. CDR1 is KGHSH, CDR2 LQKENI, per germline. V lost 3 bases to trimming and J lost 5 bases; unmatched junction nucleotides: 10. The CDR3 has 16 amino acids. CDR3: CASSPGYGQGNTEAFF. As DNA, the CDR3 is TGTGCCAGCTCACCGGGTTACGGACAGGGGAATACTGAAGCTTTCTTT.

V and J are TRBV7-9 and TRBJ1-1, with TRBD1 matching 7 bases. V trimming: 6 bases; J trimming: 2 bases; junction bases outside the gene matches: 6. The V gene's germline CDR1 is SEHNR and CDR2 FQNEAQ (reference sequence). This CDR3 is 14 amino acids long. The CDR3 region is CASSRQGANTEAFF. The CDR3 DNA follows: TGTGCCAGCAGTCGACAGGGAGCCAACACTGAAGCTTTCTTT.

The chain joins TRBV30 to TRBJ2-6; unclear D gene. This CDR3 is built from 15 residues. Germline assignment: CDR1 GTSNPN and CDR2 SVGIG (reference sequence). V was clipped by 1 base and J by 0 bases, with 7 bases between them. The CDR3 region has the DNA TGTGCCTGGAGTGCTGGGCCCTCTGGGGCCAACGTCCTGACTTTC. This gives the protein CAWSAGPSGANVLTF.

The chain is built from TRBV19 and TRBJ2-7, with D possibly TRBD1 on 6 matching bases. The V gene's germline CDR1 is LNHDA and CDR2 SQIVND (reference sequence). Trimming pared 3 bases from V and 4 bases from J, leaving 10 bases between. This CDR3 is 13 amino acids long. CDR3 coding DNA: TGTGCCAGTAGTATTGGCAGGGGTTACGAGCAGTACTTC. Residues: CASSIGRGYEQYF.

The rearrangement links TRBV5-6 to TRBJ2-3; TRBD1 might be the D (5 bases). The CDR3 is 15 amino acids. The germline V gene encodes CDR1 SGHDT and CDR2 YYEEEE. Deletions cut 1 base from V and 4 bases from J, with 13 bases between. The CDR3 DNA reads TGTGCCAGCAGCTTGCCCAGGGAACATCCAGATACGCAGTATTTT. It encodes CASSLPREHPDTQYF.

This clone was observed once. The chain recombines TRBV28 with TRBJ2-2, with D perhaps matching TRBD1 (5 bases). The germline gives CDR1 MDHEN, CDR2 SYDVKM. With 5 bases removed from V and 1 base from J, the gap between germline ends came to 8 bases. CDR3 length: 14 residues. In nucleotides, the CDR3 is TGTGCCAGCAGTCCCCAGGGGAACACCGGGGAGCTGTTTTTT. Its translation: CASSPQGNTGELFF.

This chain links TRBV29-1 with TRBJ2-7; D is perhaps TRBD2 (6 bases). From germline, CDR1 is SQVTM and CDR2 ANQGSEA. V lost 3 bases and J 5 bases, leaving 11 bases between the germline ends. The CDR3 covers 12 residues. The CDR3 DNA is TGCAGCGTTGAGGTGGCGGGACACGAGCAGTACTTC. It codes for CSVEVAGHEQYF.

The rearrangement uses TRBV7-6 and TRBJ2-5; 7 bases match TRBD2. Germline V gene lookup returns CDR1 SGHVS and CDR2 FNYEAQ. The CDR3 extends over 15 amino acids. V was pared by 5 bases and J by 1 base, with 7 bases of the junction left unmatched. The chain's CDR3 is CASSLQTSPQETQYF. CDR3 bases: TGTGCCAGCAGCCTTCAGACTAGCCCCCAAGAGACCCAGTACTTC.

The V call is TRBV30, the J call TRBJ2-1, with 7 bases aligning to TRBD1. Germline V lookup: CDR1 GTSNPN, CDR2 SVGIG (reference sequence). V dropped 1 base and J dropped 9; count of bases not matched to a gene: 6. The length of the CDR3 is 13 residues. The CDR3 DNA reads as TGTGCCTGGAGTGCGGCGACAGGGAGTGAGCAGTTCTTC. As protein: CAWSAATGSEQFF.

This clone was seen once. The genes are TRBV20-1 and TRBJ1-5; D is unclear. From germline, CDR1 is DFQATT and CDR2 SNEGSKA (reference sequence). The CDR3 has 11 amino acids. Trimming took off 0 bases at V and 11 bases at J, with 8 bases between the two ends. The CDR3 is CSARDEVAQHF. The DNA of the CDR3 is TGCAGTGCTAGAGATGAGGTCGCCCAGCATTTT.

This sequence joins TRBV15 and TRBJ2-7; no firm D call. Germline CDR1 LNHNV, CDR2 YYDKDF (reference sequence). V was cut by 2 bases and J by 4 bases, with 18 bases left in between. The CDR3 loop spans 16 amino acids. The CDR3 protein is CATSRSLAETIYEQYF. CDR3 in DNA: TGTGCCACCAGCAGATCTCTGGCAGAAACAATTTACGAGCAGTACTTC.

This chain joins TRBV9 and TRBJ2-5; tentative D call: TRBD2 (7 bases). Deletions cut 0 bases from V and 4 bases from J, with 16 bases between. CDR3 length: 16 amino acids. Germline values: CDR1 SGDLS, CDR2 YYNGEE. CDR3 in amino acids: CASSVGGGGGSETQYF. CDR3 DNA: TGTGCCAGCAGCGTAGGAGGTGGGGGGGGCTCAGAGACCCAGTACTTC.